This T cell receptor (beta chain) was documented in a study of T-cell memory formation after mild COVID-19. Study-wide context: For the most part, TCR clusters were specific to one donor. Study-level points and caveats: Clones shrinking between day 15 and 85 showed a balanced CD4/CD8 split, and those that grew later tilted toward CD4+. Shrinking CD4+ clones resided mostly in CM and EM, and CD8+ ones in EMRA.

Each CDR3 protein gets one entry after TCRdb re-called the 5' RACE reads with MiXCR. The sample lists about 290,000 distinct CDR3 sequences; approximately 19% were seen once. On this clonotype itself: Its antigen is not known.

The germline V and J ends were trimmed by 5 bases and 9 bases, with 17 bases remaining between them. This CDR3 has 14 amino acids. The chain combines TRBV12-3 or TRBV12-4 with TRBJ2-1, with a weak D call TRBD2 (7 bases). The TCR was taken from a man aged 18 to 30 who had mild COVID-19 (a few samples of this study predate the infection). Cell type and time point are not known. Material for sequencing was PBMCs or a T cell subset sorted from them (not recorded which). The CDR3 region has the DNA TGTGCCAGCAGTCTCGGGGGGCCGGGTGGTGAGCAGTTCTTC. This encodes CASSLGGPGGEQFF.